This T cell receptor (beta chain) was obtained from a study of blood T cells in healthy people across ages. This CDR3 comprises 11 residues. Germline assignment: CDR1 SGHAT and CDR2 FQNNGV. V gave up 1 base and J gave up 12 bases, with 7 bases separating them. Findings of the study overall: A roughly linear fall in TCR beta diversity per million T cells was seen with increasing age.

The use of a sample-barcoded 5' primer and a J-beta primer mix characterized a second PCR of roughly 7 to 11 cycles. One entry per CDR3 protein, called by TCRdb with MiXCR from the 5' RACE reads. The sample lists about 1.6 million distinct CDR3 sequences; around 36% were seen once. This clonotype turned up a few times. What it binds is not known. The chain employs TRBV11-2 and TRBJ2-1; D possibly corresponds to TRBD1 (5 bases). Sequencing was done on a sample of blood. This TCR derives from a woman in her 30s in good health. CDR3 protein: CASSLGQGQFF. Here the CDR3 DNA reads TGTGCCAGCAGCTTAGGGCAGGGGCAGTTCTTC. The whole variable domain, filled in from reference TRBV11-2 and TRBJ2-1, reads EAGVAQSPRYKIIEKRQSVAFWCNPISGHATLYWYQQILGQGPKLLIQFQNNGVVDDSQLPKDRFSAERLKGVDSTLKIQPAKLEDSAVYLCASSLGQGQFFGPGTRLTVL.